Listed below are T cell receptor beta chains from one sample, sequenced in a study of shared clonotypes between healthy human individuals. The repertoire was sequenced with immunoSEQ multiplex PCR; TCRdb's copy has only in-frame clones and lacks some. The sample records around 700,000 clones, around 72% being singletons. The source material was memory CD4+ T cells sorted from blood. The source of these receptors is a woman in her 30s in good health. CDR3s include the opening cysteine and the closing phenylalanine or tryptophan. D genes are given only for firm matches. A row's size may be missing; if present it is once, few, many or a size class.

>TRBV18|TRBJ2-5|TRBD2|-
CASSPPLAGFREETQYF
TGTGCCAGCTCACCACCGCTAGCGGGATTTCGGGAGGAGACCCAGTACTTC
>TRBV19|TRBJ2-7|TRBD2|once
CASSIRAGGPIYEQYF
TGTGCCAGTAGTATACGGGCGGGAGGGCCTATCTACGAGCAGTACTTC
>TRBV27|TRBJ1-2|TRBD1|-
CASSLTPQGAGGYTF
TGTGCCAGCAGTTTAACACCCCAGGGGGCAGGTGGCTACACCTTC
>TRBV7-9|TRBJ1-2|TRBD1|-
CASSYGQGVYGYTF
TGTGCCAGCAGTTACGGACAGGGGGTCTATGGCTACACCTTC
>TRBV11-2|TRBJ2-3|TRBD1|-
CASSATGGAGDTQYF
TGTGCCAGCAGCGCTACAGGGGGCGCAGGAGATACGCAGTATTTT
>TRBV21-1|TRBJ2-5|-|once
CASSKRSPGLAGVSDQYF
TGTGCCAGCAGCAAAAGGTCCCCCGGACTAGCGGGAGTATCTGACCAGTACTTC
>TRBV19|TRBJ2-1|-|-
CANRREYNEQFF
TGTGCCAATAGGAGGGAGTACAATGAGCAGTTCTTC
>TRBV6-1|TRBJ2-4|-|-
CASSEALGGTHFENIQYF
TGTGCCAGCAGTGAAGCGCTAGGAGGGACTCATTTCGAAAACATTCAGTACTTC
>TRBV30|TRBJ1-2|-|-
CAWSNRAQANYGYTF
TGTGCCTGGAGTAACCGGGCCCAAGCTAACTATGGCTACACCTTC
>TRBV4-1|TRBJ1-1|TRBD1|-
CASSRPQGRYTEAFF
TGCGCCAGCAGCCGCCCACAGGGGAGGTACACTGAAGCTTTCTTT
>TRBV18|TRBJ2-1|-|many
CASSPQSSTNEQFF
TGTGCCAGCTCGCCCCAGTCTAGCACAAATGAGCAGTTCTTC
>TRBV10-3|TRBJ1-2|-|-
CAISESLGGGYTF
TGTGCCATCAGTGAGTCGTTGGGAGGTGGCTACACCTTC
>TRBV11-1|TRBJ1-3|TRBD1|-
CASSLWIGGRSGNTIYF
TGTGCCAGCAGCCTATGGATAGGGGGCCGCTCTGGAAACACCATATATTTT
>TRBV7-2|TRBJ2-1|TRBD2|-
CASSLALGLAGLVEQFF
TGTGCCAGCAGCTTAGCGTTGGGACTAGCGGGATTGGTCGAGCAGTTCTTC
>TRBV4-2|TRBJ1-2|-|-
CASSQERQERYGYTF
TGTGCCAGCAGCCAAGAGAGGCAGGAGCGCTATGGCTACACCTTC
>TRBV27|TRBJ2-7|-|-
CASSLTVNSYEQYF
TGTGCCAGCAGCCTGACGGTCAACTCCTACGAGCAGTACTTC
>TRBV28|TRBJ1-5|-|few
CASRTNGNQPQHF
TGTGCCAGCAGAACAAACGGCAATCAGCCCCAGCATTTT
>TRBV5-4|TRBJ2-7|-|-
CASSSHVGDEQYF
TGTGCCAGCAGCTCCCATGTGGGGGACGAGCAGTACTTC
>TRBV7-4|TRBJ2-7|-|once
CASSLVHLHEQYF
TGTGCCAGCAGCTTAGTACATCTCCACGAGCAGTACTTC
>TRBV6-5|TRBJ1-5|-|-
CASNPWPGGNQPQHF
TGTGCCAGCAACCCCTGGCCAGGGGGCAATCAGCCCCAGCATTTT
>TRBV10-1|TRBJ2-1|TRBD1|-
CASSRDRDNNEQFF
TGCGCCAGCAGCCGGGACAGGGACAACAATGAGCAGTTCTTC
>TRBV27|TRBJ2-3|TRBD1|once
CASSKGTARTDTQYF
TGTGCCAGCAGCAAAGGGACAGCCCGCACAGATACGCAGTATTTT
>TRBV27|TRBJ2-6|-|-
CASSRDPGANVLTF
TGTGCCAGCAGTCGGGACCCTGGGGCCAACGTCCTGACTTTC
>TRBV2|TRBJ1-4|-|-
CASRGPREKLFF
TGTGCCAGCAGGGGGCCGAGAGAAAAACTGTTTTTT
>TRBV12-5|TRBJ2-2|TRBD2|-
CASGLWTSGSFNTGELFF
TGTGCTAGTGGTCTATGGACTAGCGGGTCCTTTAACACCGGGGAGCTGTTTTTT
>TRBV5-1|TRBJ2-5|TRBD1|-
CASSLGGGAETQYF
TGCGCCAGCAGCTTGGGAGGGGGCGCAGAGACCCAGTACTTC
>TRBV30|TRBJ1-3|-|-
CAWREASGNTIYF
TGTGCCTGGAGAGAGGCCTCTGGAAACACCATATATTTT
>TRBV7-7|TRBJ2-5|TRBD2|few
CASSLAGGGETQYF
TGTGCCAGCAGCTTAGCTGGGGGGGGTGAGACCCAGTACTTC
>TRBV5-4|TRBJ2-6|-|-
CATRMDSGANVLTF
TGTGCCACCAGGATGGATTCTGGGGCCAACGTCCTGACTTTC
>TRBV7-8|TRBJ2-7|-|-
CASSRTVPTYEQYF
TGTGCCAGCAGTCGGACCGTCCCCACCTACGAGCAGTACTTC
>TRBV6-1|TRBJ1-4|-|-
CASSKLMRVFF
TGTGCCAGCAGTAAACTGATGAGGGTGTTTTTT
>TRBV5-1|TRBJ1-5|-|-
CASRVGFDQPQHF
TGCGCCAGCAGGGTCGGGTTTGATCAGCCCCAGCATTTT
>TRBV10-3|TRBJ2-5|TRBD2|-
CATKWGEGETQYF
TGTGCCACGAAATGGGGGGAGGGGGAGACCCAGTACTTC
>TRBV6-5|TRBJ2-3|TRBD2|-
CASGHLAGVTDTQYF
TGTGCCAGCGGACACCTAGCGGGAGTGACAGATACGCAGTATTTT
>TRBV6-6|TRBJ2-3|TRBD2|-
CASRASGSTDTQYF
TGTGCCAGCCGAGCTAGCGGGAGCACAGATACGCAGTATTTT
>TRBV5-4|TRBJ1-1|-|-
CASSLSVREGNTEAFF
TGTGCCAGCAGCTTGAGTGTCCGCGAGGGAAACACTGAAGCTTTCTTT
>TRBV5-1|TRBJ2-7|TRBD1|-
CASSLTQGADEQYF
TGCGCCAGCAGCTTGACACAGGGGGCGGACGAGCAGTACTTC